The 21 T cell receptor beta chains reported below all come from one sample, sequenced in a study of post-analysis software for immune sequencing data. General observations from the study: The study found TRBV5-6, TRBV5-1 and TRBV20-1 among five or six TRBV segments more frequent in patients than controls.

Researchers reported that TCR beta cDNA libraries carried unique molecular identifiers. Using its own MiXCR run on the PCR reads, TCRdb lists one record per CDR3 protein. Of 750,000 to 950,000 distinct CDR3 sequences in the sample, roughly 58% were seen once. No cognate antigen is known for these TCRs. Sequencing used blood. Every receptor here comes from a girl under 18 with multiple sclerosis.

The V call is TRBV27, the J call TRBJ2-3, with unresolved D. The ends were cut back, 5 bases at V and 10 bases at J, with 19 bases in the middle. The CDR3 has 14 residues. The germline CDR1 and CDR2 sequences are MNHEY and SMNVEV (reference sequence). The CDR3 region is CASSPPSTPGAQYF. CDR3 coding DNA: TGTGCCAGCAGTCCCCCCTCTACCCCCGGAGCGCAGTATTTT.

This clonotype showed up just a few times. V is TRBV6-5 and J is TRBJ2-4; 8 bases fit TRBD1. The tail of the sequence fits TRBJ2-7 better, so the J call may be wrong. Germline CDR1 MNHEY, CDR2 SVGAGI. The CDR3 is made up of 17 amino acids. The CDR3 protein is CASSYSPAGQGANEQYF. In DNA, the CDR3 is TGTGCCAGCAGTTACTCCCCCGCGGGGCAGGGGGCCAACGAGCAGTACTTC.

The chain joins TRBV29-1 to TRBJ2-4; D unclear. Per germline, CDR1 SQVTM and CDR2 ANQGSEA. The V end was cut by 6 bases, the J end by 5 bases, with 20 bases between. The CDR3 has 15 residues. The CDR3 protein is CSVLLLASPENIQYF. The CDR3 coding sequence is TGCAGCGTACTGCTCTTGGCGAGCCCGGAAAACATTCAGTACTTC.

The chain joins TRBV5-1 to TRBJ2-2; D is perhaps TRBD2 (7 bases). The CDR3 runs 14 residues. Germline-derived CDR1 and CDR2 are SGHRS and YFSETQ. V was shortened by 0 bases and J by 7 bases, with 10 bases between the two germline ends. This CDR3 reads CASSLGGGLGELFF. CDR3 nucleotides: TGCGCCAGCAGCTTGGGCGGGGGCCTCGGGGAGCTGTTTTTT.

The chain uses TRBV4-1 and TRBJ1-1, with 12 bases lining up with TRBD1. The CDR3 is 15 amino acids. In germline, CDR1 is MGHRA, CDR2 YSYEKL. V shed 4 bases, J shed 11 bases, and the junction held 11 bases outside the gene matches. CDR3 sequence (DNA): TGCGCCAGCAGCCCAATCACGGGACAGGGGGCGCGGGCTTTCTTT. This codes for CASSPITGQGARAFF.

The sample holds a few counts of this clonotype. The chain is built from TRBV7-8 and TRBJ2-7, with TRBD2 as a possible D gene (5 bases). The germline CDR1 and CDR2 sequences are SGHVS and FQNEAQ. The CDR3 totals 16 residues. Trimming cost V 2 bases and J 2 bases, with 16 bases left between them. The CDR3, as DNA: TGTGCCAGCAGCTTAAGAGAGGGAGCCCGTACCTACGAGCAGTACTTC. Protein sequence: CASSLREGARTYEQYF.

About this clonotype: The junction and the germline gene differ at one end; a read error may be behind it. This chain links TRBV12-3 or TRBV12-4 with TRBJ2-3; the D gene is possibly TRBD2 (5 bases). This CDR3 is built from 15 residues. CDR3 protein: CASSFYGVSADMQYF. CDR3 coding DNA: TGTGCCAGCAGTTTTTACGGGGTGAGCGCAGATATGCAGTATTTT.

The chain recombines TRBV4-2 with TRBJ2-7; 11 bases fit TRBD1. CDR3 length: 16 amino acids. The V gene end was trimmed by 0 bases and the J gene end by 2 bases; junction bases not matched to a gene: 3. CDR1 is LGHNA and CDR2 is YNFKEQ in the germline V gene. The CDR3 reads CASSQEGQGEAYEQYF. CDR3 in DNA: TGTGCCAGCAGCCAAGAGGGACAGGGGGAGGCCTACGAGCAGTACTTC.

The rearrangement uses TRBV10-3 and TRBJ2-7, with 7 positions matching TRBD1. Germline lookup yields CDR1 ENHRY and CDR2 SYGVKD. There are 13 residues in the CDR3. Germline trimming cut 7 bases from V and 5 bases from J; bases unmatched to any gene: 8. CDR3 bases: TGTGCCATCAACGCAAGGCAGGGGGACGAGCAGTACTTC. This sequence encodes CAINARQGDEQYF.

The rearrangement joins TRBV20-1 to TRBJ2-7; D remains unclear. CDR1 is DFQATT and CDR2 is SNEGSKA in the germline V gene (reference sequence). Trimming left V 5 bases short and J 2 bases short, with 13 bases between. There are 13 residues in the CDR3. As DNA, the CDR3 is TGCAGTGCTCACCCCACTACAGCCTACGAGCAGTACTTC. This gives the protein CSAHPTTAYEQYF.

This clonotype appeared a few times. The chain combines TRBV4-2 with TRBJ2-1, with D possibly TRBD2 on 5 matching bases. In germline, CDR1 is LGHNA, CDR2 YNFKEQ. This CDR3 contains 13 residues. Trimming removed 0 bases at V and 7 bases at J, with 7 bases between. CDR3 bases: TGTGCCAGCAGCCAAGAGGGCGGGAATGAGCAGTTCTTC. This gives the protein CASSQEGGNEQFF.

The chain couples TRBV20-1 to TRBJ1-1; D uncertain. The CDR3 covers 15 residues. Germline CDR1 and CDR2: DFQATT and SNEGSKA (reference sequence). Trimming took 6 bases from V and 1 from J, leaving 18 bases between them. CDR3 coding DNA: TGCAGTGCCAATTCGCTCTTTCGGGAGAACACTGAAGCTTTCTTT. It encodes CSANSLFRENTEAFF.

As DNA, the CDR3 is TGTGCCAGCAGCCAAAGAGGGACTAGCGGCCAAGAGACCCAGTACTTC. Amino acid sequence: CASSQRGTSGQETQYF. The chain couples TRBV4-2 to TRBJ2-5; 11 bases fit TRBD2. The CDR3 is 16 amino acids. V lost 2 bases, J lost 1 base, and 3 bases stayed unmatched. Germline V lookup: CDR1 LGHNA, CDR2 YNFKEQ.

V usage is TRBV4-2 and J usage is TRBJ2-1; tentatively, D is TRBD1 or TRBD2 (5 bases each). V lost 4 bases to trimming and J lost 5 bases, with 12 bases between them. Germline V lookup: CDR1 LGHNA, CDR2 YNFKEQ. The CDR3 consists of 14 residues. The DNA of the CDR3 is TGTGCCAGCAGCCTCGGGGCAGGCAACAATGAGCAGTTCTTC. As protein: CASSLGAGNNEQFF.

The chain is built from TRBV7-9 and TRBJ2-3; TRBD1 agrees at 9 bases. Unmatched junction bases numbered 5, after V lost 4 bases and J lost 0 bases. Looked up from germline, CDR1 is SEHNR and CDR2 is FQNEAQ (reference sequence). The CDR3 runs 16 residues. The CDR3 loop is CASSSTTGGSTDTQYF. The CDR3 coding sequence is TGTGCCAGCAGCTCAACGACAGGGGGTAGCACAGATACGCAGTATTTT.

The rearrangement joins TRBV15 to TRBJ2-7; D might be TRBD2 (5 bases). V dropped 0 bases and J dropped 7 bases, with 19 bases sitting between them. The CDR3 is made up of 16 amino acids. CDR1 LNHNV and CDR2 YYDKDF come from the germline V gene (reference sequence). The CDR3 sequence: CATSRDRRGLPWEQYF. In DNA, the CDR3 is TGTGCCACCAGCAGAGATCGGAGAGGGTTGCCCTGGGAGCAGTACTTC.

The chain recombines TRBV5-1 with TRBJ2-1; 9 nucleotides agree with TRBD1. The J call may not be correct, given that the DNA end is closer to TRBJ2-7. This CDR3 spans 18 amino acids. Germline loops: CDR1 SGHRS, CDR2 YFSETQ. Here the CDR3 DNA reads TGCGCCAGCAGCTTACCCCGACAGGGGGGGTCCTCCTACAATGAGCAGTACTTC. This sequence encodes CASSLPRQGGSSYNEQYF.

This clonotype was picked up many times. This chain links TRBV7-2 with TRBJ2-5; 12 nucleotides agree with TRBD2. CDR1 and CDR2 from the germline V gene are SGHTA and FQGNSA. Trimming took 5 bases from V and 2 from J; bases not matched to a gene: 0. The CDR3 runs to 14 residues. CDR3 amino acids: CASSGLAGQETQYF. In nucleotides, the CDR3 is TGTGCCAGCAGCGGACTAGCGGGGCAAGAGACCCAGTACTTC.

The chain employs TRBV29-1 and TRBJ1-5; D unresolved. Trimming pared 5 bases from V and 7 bases from J, leaving 15 bases between. Germline V CDR1 and CDR2: SQVTM, ANQGSEA. The CDR3 has 13 residues. CDR3 in amino acids: CSVRAGSGQPQHF. The CDR3 bases are TGCAGCGTTAGGGCCGGGAGCGGACAGCCCCAGCATTTT.

The gene calls are TRBV5-1 and TRBJ2-1; 8 bases match TRBD1. The CDR3 totals 17 residues. Trimming at V came to 4 bases and at J to 0 bases, leaving 9 bases not matched to a gene. Germline V CDR1 and CDR2: SGHRS, YFSETQ. The CDR3 DNA is TGCGCCAGCAGCACCCGGACAGGGATTGGCTCCTACAATGAGCAGTTCTTC. Translated: CASSTRTGIGSYNEQFF.

This chain links TRBV6-4 with TRBJ1-2; D gene uncertain. Trimming removed 2 bases at V and 7 bases at J, with 8 bases between. Germline-derived CDR1 and CDR2 are MRHNA and SNTAGT. The CDR3 sequence is 12 residues long. The CDR3, as DNA: TGTGCCAGCAGTGACAGGGAAACTGGCTACACCTTC. Its translation is CASSDRETGYTF.